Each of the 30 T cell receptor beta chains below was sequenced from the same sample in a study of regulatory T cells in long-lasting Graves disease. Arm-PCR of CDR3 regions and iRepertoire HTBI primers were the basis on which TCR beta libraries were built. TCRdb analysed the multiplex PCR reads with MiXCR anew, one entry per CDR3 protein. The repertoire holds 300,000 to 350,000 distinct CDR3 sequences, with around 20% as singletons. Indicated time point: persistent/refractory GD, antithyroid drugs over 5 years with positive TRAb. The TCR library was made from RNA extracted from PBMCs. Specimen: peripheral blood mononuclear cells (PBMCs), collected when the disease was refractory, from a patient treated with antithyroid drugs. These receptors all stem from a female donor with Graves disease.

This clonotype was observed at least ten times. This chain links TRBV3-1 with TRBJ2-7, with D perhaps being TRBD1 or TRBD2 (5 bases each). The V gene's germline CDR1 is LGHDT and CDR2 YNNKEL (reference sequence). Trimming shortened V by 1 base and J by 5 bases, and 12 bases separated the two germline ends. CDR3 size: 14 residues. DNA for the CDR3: TGTGCCAGCAGCCAAGCCGGGGCATCCCACGAGCAGTACTTC. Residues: CASSQAGASHEQYF.

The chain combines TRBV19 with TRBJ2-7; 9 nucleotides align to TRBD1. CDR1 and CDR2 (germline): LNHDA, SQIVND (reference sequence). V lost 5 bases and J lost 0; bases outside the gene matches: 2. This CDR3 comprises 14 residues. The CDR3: CASSEQGASYEQYF. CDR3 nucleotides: TGTGCCAGTAGTGAACAGGGGGCCTCCTACGAGCAGTACTTC.

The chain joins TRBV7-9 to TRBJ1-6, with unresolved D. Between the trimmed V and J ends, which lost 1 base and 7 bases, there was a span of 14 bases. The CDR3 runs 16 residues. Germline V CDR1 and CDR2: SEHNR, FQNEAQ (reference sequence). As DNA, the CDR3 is TGTGCCAGCAGCTTAGGAGCGGTCAGCCCAAATTCACCCCTCCACTTT. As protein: CASSLGAVSPNSPLHF.

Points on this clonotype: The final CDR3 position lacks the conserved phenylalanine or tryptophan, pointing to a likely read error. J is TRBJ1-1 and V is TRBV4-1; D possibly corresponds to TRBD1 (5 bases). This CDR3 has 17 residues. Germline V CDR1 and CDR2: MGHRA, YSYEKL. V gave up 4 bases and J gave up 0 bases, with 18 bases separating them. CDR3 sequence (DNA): TGCGCCAGCAGCCTTTGGACACCCTTGGGGATGAACACTGAAGCTTTCTCT. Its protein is CASSLWTPLGMNTEAFS.

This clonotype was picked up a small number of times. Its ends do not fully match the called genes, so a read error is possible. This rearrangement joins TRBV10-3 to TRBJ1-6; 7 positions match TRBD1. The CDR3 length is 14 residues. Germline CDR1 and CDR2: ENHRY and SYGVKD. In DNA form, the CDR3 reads TGTGCCATCAGTGATCAGGGGGTCAATTTACCCCTCCACTTT. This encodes CAISDQGVNLPLHF.

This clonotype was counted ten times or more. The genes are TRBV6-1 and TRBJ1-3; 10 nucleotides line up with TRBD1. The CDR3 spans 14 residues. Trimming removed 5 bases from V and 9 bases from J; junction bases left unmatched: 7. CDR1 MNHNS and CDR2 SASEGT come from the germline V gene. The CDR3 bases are TGTGCCAGCAGTCCTGACAGGGGGCGAATCACCATATATTTT. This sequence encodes CASSPDRGRITIYF.

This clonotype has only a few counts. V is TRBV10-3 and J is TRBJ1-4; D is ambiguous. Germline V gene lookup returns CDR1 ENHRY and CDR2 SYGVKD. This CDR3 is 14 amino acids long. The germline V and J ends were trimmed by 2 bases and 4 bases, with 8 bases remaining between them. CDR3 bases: TGTGCCATCAGTGAGAGGCAGTTTAATGAAAAACTGTTTTTT. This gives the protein CAISERQFNEKLFF.

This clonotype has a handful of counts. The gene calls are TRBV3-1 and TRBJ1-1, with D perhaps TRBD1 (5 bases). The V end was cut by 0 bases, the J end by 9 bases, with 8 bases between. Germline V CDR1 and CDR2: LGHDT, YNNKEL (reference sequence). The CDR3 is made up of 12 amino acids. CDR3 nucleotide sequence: TGTGCCAGCAGCCAAGAATGGGGGAAAGCTTTCTTT. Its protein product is CASSQEWGKAFF.

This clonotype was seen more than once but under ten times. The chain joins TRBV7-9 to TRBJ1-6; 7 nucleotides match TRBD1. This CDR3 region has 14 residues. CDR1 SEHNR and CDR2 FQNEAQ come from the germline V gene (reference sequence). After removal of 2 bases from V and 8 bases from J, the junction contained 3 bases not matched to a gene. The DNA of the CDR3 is TGTGCCAGCAGCTTAAGGCAGGGGGATTCACCCCTCCACTTT. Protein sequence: CASSLRQGDSPLHF.

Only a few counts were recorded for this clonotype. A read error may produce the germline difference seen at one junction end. CDR3 DNA sequence: TGTGCCAGCAGTTTTAGTGGGTCGGGGGGACAGGCCAACTTC. Translating gives CASSFSGSGGQANF. The rearrangement joins TRBV27 to TRBJ2-4, with D maybe TRBD1 (8 bases). This CDR3 region has 14 residues. Germline loops: CDR1 MNHEY, CDR2 SMNVEV (reference sequence).

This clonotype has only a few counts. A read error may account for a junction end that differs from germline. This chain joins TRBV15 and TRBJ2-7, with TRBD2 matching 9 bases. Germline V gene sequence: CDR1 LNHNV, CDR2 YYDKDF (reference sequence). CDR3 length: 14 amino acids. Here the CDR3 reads CATSRDGLAGIRHF. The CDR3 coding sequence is TGTGCCACCAGCAGAGATGGCCTAGCGGGAATTCGGCACTTC. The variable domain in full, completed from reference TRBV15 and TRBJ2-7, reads DAMVIQNPRYQVTQFGKPVTLSCSQTLNHNVMYWYQQKSSQAPKLLFHYYDKDFNNEADTPDNFQSRRPNTSFCFLDIRSPGLGDTAMYLCATSRDGLAGIRHFGPGTRLTVT.

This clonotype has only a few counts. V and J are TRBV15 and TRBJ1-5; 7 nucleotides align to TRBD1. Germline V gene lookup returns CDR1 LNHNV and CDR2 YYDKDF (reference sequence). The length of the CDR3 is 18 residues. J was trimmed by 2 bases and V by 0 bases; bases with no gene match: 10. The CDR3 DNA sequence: TGTGCCACCAGCAGAGACCCTCGCACAGGGGCCCGCAATCAGCCCCAGCATTTT. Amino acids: CATSRDPRTGARNQPQHF.

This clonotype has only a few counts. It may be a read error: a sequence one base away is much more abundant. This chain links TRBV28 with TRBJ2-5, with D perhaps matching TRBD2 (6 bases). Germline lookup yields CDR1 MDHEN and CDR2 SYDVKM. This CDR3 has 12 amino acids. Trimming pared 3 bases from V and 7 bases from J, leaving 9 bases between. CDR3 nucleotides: TGTGCCAGCAGTTTCGTGGGAGGGACCCAGTACTTC. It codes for CASSFVGGTQYF.

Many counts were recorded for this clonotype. The DNA for the CDR3 is TGTGCCAGTAGTATCCAAGCGGACACGGCCTATGGCTACACCTTC. It encodes CASSIQADTAYGYTF. The chain has TRBV19 and TRBJ1-2; the D gene is possibly TRBD1 (5 bases). Per germline, CDR1 LNHDA and CDR2 SQIVND (reference sequence). The CDR3 covers 15 residues. Trimming cost V 3 bases and J 4 bases, with 15 bases left between them.

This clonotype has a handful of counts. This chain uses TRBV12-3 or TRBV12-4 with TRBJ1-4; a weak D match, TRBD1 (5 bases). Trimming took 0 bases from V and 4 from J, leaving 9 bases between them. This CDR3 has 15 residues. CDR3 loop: CASSLAGTSNEKLFF. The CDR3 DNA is TGTGCCAGCAGTTTAGCCGGGACGAGTAATGAAAAACTGTTTTTT.

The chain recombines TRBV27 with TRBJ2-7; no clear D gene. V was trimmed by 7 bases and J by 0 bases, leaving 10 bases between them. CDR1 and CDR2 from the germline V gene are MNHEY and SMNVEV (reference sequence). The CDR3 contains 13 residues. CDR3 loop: CASKRGSSYEQYF. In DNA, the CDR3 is TGTGCCAGCAAGAGAGGTTCCTCCTACGAGCAGTACTTC.

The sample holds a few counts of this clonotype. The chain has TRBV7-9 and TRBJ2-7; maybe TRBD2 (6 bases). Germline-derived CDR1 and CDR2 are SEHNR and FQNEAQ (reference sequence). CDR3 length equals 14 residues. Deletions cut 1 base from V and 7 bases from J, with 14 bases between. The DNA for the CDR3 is TGTGCCAGCAGCTTAGGGGAGGCAGTGTGGGAGCAGTACTTC. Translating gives CASSLGEAVWEQYF.

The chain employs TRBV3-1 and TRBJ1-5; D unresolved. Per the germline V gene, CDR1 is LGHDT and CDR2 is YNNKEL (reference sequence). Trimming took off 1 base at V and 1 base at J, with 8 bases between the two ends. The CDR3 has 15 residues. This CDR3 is CASSQGAWSNQPQHF. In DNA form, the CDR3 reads TGTGCCAGCAGCCAAGGTGCATGGAGCAATCAGCCCCAGCATTTT. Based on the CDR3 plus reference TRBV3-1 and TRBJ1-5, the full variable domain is DTAVSQTPKYLVTQMGNDKSIKCEQNLGHDTMYWYKQDSKKFLKIMFSYNNKELIINETVPNRFSPKSPDKAHLNLHINSLELGDSAVYFCASSQGAWSNQPQHFGDGTRLSIL.

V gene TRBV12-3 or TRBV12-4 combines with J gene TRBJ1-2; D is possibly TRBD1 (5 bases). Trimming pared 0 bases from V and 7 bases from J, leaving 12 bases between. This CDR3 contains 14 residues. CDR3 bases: TGTGCCAGCAGTTTAGCGCTAGGGGCGGGTGGCTACACCTTC. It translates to CASSLALGAGGYTF.

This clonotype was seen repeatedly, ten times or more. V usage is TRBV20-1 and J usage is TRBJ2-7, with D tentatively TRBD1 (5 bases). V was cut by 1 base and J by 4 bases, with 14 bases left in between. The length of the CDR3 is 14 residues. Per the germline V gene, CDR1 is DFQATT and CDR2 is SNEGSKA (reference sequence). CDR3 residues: CSARVRTLPYEQYF. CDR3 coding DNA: TGCAGTGCTAGAGTCAGGACACTTCCTTACGAGCAGTACTTC.

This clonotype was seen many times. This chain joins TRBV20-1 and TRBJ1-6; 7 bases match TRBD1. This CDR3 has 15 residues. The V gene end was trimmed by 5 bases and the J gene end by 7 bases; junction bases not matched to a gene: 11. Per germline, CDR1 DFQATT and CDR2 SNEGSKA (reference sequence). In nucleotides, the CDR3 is TGCAGTGCTCCTCCGACAGGGAGGAACAATTCACCCCTCCACTTT. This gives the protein CSAPPTGRNNSPLHF.

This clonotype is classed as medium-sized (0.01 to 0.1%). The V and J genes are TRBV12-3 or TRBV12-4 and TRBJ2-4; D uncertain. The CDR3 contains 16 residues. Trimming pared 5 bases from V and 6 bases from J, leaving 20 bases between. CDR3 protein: CASSAGYSVLGNIQYF. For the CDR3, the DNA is TGTGCCAGCAGTGCCGGCTACTCGGTGTTAGGAAACATTCAGTACTTC.

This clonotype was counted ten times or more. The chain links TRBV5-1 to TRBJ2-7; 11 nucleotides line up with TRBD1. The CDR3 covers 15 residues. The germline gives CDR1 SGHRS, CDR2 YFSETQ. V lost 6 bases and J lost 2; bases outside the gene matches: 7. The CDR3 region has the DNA TGCGCCAGCACCCCCCGGACAGGGGGCGCCTACGAGCAGTACTTC. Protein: CASTPRTGGAYEQYF.

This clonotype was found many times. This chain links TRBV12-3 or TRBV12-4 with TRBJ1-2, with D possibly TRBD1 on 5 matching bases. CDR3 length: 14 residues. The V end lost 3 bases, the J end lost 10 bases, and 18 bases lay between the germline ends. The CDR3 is CASSLRSAVGLYTF. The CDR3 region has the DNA TGTGCCAGCAGTTTGAGGTCCGCGGTGGGGCTCTACACCTTC.

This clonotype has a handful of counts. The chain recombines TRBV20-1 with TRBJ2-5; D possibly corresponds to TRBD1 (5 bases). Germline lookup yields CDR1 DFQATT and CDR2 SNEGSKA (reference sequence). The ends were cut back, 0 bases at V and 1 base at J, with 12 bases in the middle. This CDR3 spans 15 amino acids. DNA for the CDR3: TGCAGTGCTAGAGATTGGCAGGGCCCCCAAGAGACCCAGTACTTC. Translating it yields CSARDWQGPQETQYF.

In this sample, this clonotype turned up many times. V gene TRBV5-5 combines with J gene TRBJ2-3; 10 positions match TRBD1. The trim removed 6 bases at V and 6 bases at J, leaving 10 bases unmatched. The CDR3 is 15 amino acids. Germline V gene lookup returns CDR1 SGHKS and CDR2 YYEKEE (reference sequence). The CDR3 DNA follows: TGTGCCAGCAAGAGATCCGGGACAGGGGAGGATACGCAGTATTTT. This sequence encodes CASKRSGTGEDTQYF.

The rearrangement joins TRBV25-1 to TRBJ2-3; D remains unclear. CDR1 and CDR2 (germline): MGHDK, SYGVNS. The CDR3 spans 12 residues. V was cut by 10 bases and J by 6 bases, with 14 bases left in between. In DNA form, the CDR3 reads TGTGCCACCCAGGCCCCAACGGATACGCAGTATTTT. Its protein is CATQAPTDTQYF.

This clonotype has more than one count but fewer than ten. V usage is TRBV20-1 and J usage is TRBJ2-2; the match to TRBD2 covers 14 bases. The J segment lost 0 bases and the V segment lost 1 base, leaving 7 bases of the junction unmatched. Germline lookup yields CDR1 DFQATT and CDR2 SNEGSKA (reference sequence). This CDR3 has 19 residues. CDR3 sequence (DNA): TGCAGTGCTAGAGCGGGGCGGGGACTAGCGGGAGCGAACACCGGGGAGCTGTTTTTT. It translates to CSARAGRGLAGANTGELFF.

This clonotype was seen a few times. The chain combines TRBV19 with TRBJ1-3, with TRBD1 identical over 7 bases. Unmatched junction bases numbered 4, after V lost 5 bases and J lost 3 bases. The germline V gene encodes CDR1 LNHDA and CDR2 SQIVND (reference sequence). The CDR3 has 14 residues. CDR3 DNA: TGTGCCAGTAGTGTGACAGGGTTTGGAAACACCATATATTTT. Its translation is CASSVTGFGNTIYF. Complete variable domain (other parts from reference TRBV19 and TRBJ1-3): DGGITQSPKYLFRKEGQNVTLSCEQNLNHDAMYWYRQDPGQGLRLIYYSQIVNDFQKGDIAEGYSVSREKKESFPLTVTSAQKNPTAFYLCASSVTGFGNTIYFGEGSWLTVV.

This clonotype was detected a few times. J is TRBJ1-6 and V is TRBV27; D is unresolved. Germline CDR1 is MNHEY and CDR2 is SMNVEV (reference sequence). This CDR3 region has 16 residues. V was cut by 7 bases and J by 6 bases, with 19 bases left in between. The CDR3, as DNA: TGTGCCAGCACGTCCGGGCTTCGGGTCTCTAATTCACCCCTCCACTTT. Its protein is CASTSGLRVSNSPLHF.